Listed below are T cell receptor beta chains from one sample, sequenced in a study of T cells in Graves' hyperthyroidism and ophthalmopathy. TCRdb analysed the multiplex PCR reads with MiXCR anew, one entry per CDR3 protein. The sample contains 200,000 to 250,000 distinct CDR3 sequences, roughly a sixth of which appear only once. The sample consisted of blood. The receptors derive from a man between 45 and 60 years old with Graves' hyperthyroidism. Each CDR3 is given with its conserved first and last residue. Each record gives: V gene, D gene, J gene, clone size, CDR3 DNA, CDR3 protein. The D gene is left open where the match is weak. Not every row has a clone size; where given, it reads once, few, many or a size class.

V gene: TRBV10-3
D gene: NA
J gene: TRBJ1-2
clone size: many
CDR3 DNA: TGTGCCATCAAAGAGGGCAGGGCGGCTGGCTACACCTTC
CDR3 protein: CAIKEGRAAGYTF

V gene: TRBV6-6
D gene: NA
J gene: TRBJ1-1
clone size: many
CDR3 DNA: TGTGCCAGCAGTTACGACGGGCGCACTGAAGCTTTCTTT
CDR3 protein: CASSYDGRTEAFF

V gene: TRBV28
D gene: TRBD1
J gene: TRBJ2-1
clone size: NA
CDR3 DNA: TGTGCCAGCAGTTTTACGGCTTGGTGGGAACAGGGGGGTGAGCAGTTCTTC
CDR3 protein: CASSFTAWWEQGGEQFF

V gene: TRBV20-1
D gene: TRBD1
J gene: TRBJ2-1
clone size: many
CDR3 DNA: TGCAGTGCCCGAAAGACAGGGCGAATCGATGAGCAGTTCTTC
CDR3 protein: CSARKTGRIDEQFF

V gene: TRBV11-2
D gene: TRBD1
J gene: TRBJ2-1
clone size: many
CDR3 DNA: TGTGCCAGCAGCCGCACGGGACAGGGGATTCTCAATGAGCAGTTCTTC
CDR3 protein: CASSRTGQGILNEQFF

V gene: TRBV5-4
D gene: TRBD2
J gene: TRBJ2-2
clone size: NA
CDR3 DNA: TGTGCCAGCAGCCCCCCGACAAGCGGGGGAACCGGGGAGCTGTTTTTT
CDR3 protein: CASSPPTSGGTGELFF

V gene: TRBV6-5
D gene: NA
J gene: TRBJ1-5
clone size: many
CDR3 DNA: TGTGCCAGCAGTTACTCGCCGGGGTCTCAGCCCCAGCATTTT
CDR3 protein: CASSYSPGSQPQHF

V gene: TRBV30
D gene: NA
J gene: TRBJ1-2
clone size: many
CDR3 DNA: TGTGCCTGGACTTGGGGGGAGGGTGCTGGCTACACCTTC
CDR3 protein: CAWTWGEGAGYTF

V gene: TRBV7-2
D gene: TRBD2
J gene: TRBJ2-7
clone size: many
CDR3 DNA: TGTGCCAGCAGCGCGGGACTAGGGCCCTACGAGCAGTACTTC
CDR3 protein: CASSAGLGPYEQYF

V gene: TRBV9
D gene: NA
J gene: TRBJ2-1
clone size: NA
CDR3 DNA: TGTGCCAGCAGCGTAGGTAGCGGTAATGAGCAGTTCTTC
CDR3 protein: CASSVGSGNEQFF

V gene: TRBV10-1
D gene: NA
J gene: TRBJ2-2
clone size: NA
CDR3 DNA: TGCGCCAGCAGTGAATATGGGGAGTCCGGGGAGCTGTTTTTT
CDR3 protein: CASSEYGESGELFF

V gene: TRBV5-1
D gene: NA
J gene: TRBJ2-3
clone size: NA
CDR3 DNA: TGCGCCAGCAGCGCTCAATTCACAGATACGCAGTATTTT
CDR3 protein: CASSAQFTDTQYF

V gene: TRBV20-1
D gene: NA
J gene: TRBJ2-5
clone size: many
CDR3 DNA: TGCAGTGCTAGAGAGACGGTACAAGAGACCCAGTACTTC
CDR3 protein: CSARETVQETQYF

V gene: TRBV7-6
D gene: NA
J gene: TRBJ1-1
clone size: many
CDR3 DNA: TGTGCCAGCAGTCCTCGAGCGGGGGGAACTGAAGCTTTCTTT
CDR3 protein: CASSPRAGGTEAFF

V gene: TRBV7-8
D gene: TRBD2
J gene: TRBJ2-1
clone size: many
CDR3 DNA: TGTGCCAGCGTATCTCGGGGGGGTAGCGGGAGATTTGAGCAGTTCTTC
CDR3 protein: CASVSRGGSGRFEQFF

V gene: TRBV28
D gene: NA
J gene: TRBJ2-3
clone size: many
CDR3 DNA: TGTGCCAGCAGACCGGACAGGGAGGGCCCAGATACGCAGTATTTT
CDR3 protein: CASRPDREGPDTQYF

V gene: TRBV20-1
D gene: NA
J gene: TRBJ2-1
clone size: NA
CDR3 DNA: TGCAGTGTCACACGGGACGACTTATACAATGAGCAGTTCTTC
CDR3 protein: CSVTRDDLYNEQFF

V gene: TRBV12-3/TRBV12-4
D gene: NA
J gene: TRBJ2-7
clone size: many
CDR3 DNA: TGTACACCATTTCTGAGCTCCTACGAGCAGTACTTC
CDR3 protein: CTPFLSSYEQYF

V gene: TRBV30
D gene: NA
J gene: TRBJ2-5
clone size: many
CDR3 DNA: TGTGCCTGGAGCGGATTGAGGGGAGAGACCCAGTACTTC
CDR3 protein: CAWSGLRGETQYF

V gene: TRBV30
D gene: NA
J gene: TRBJ1-4
clone size: NA
CDR3 DNA: TGTGCCTGGAGTTTTCGTGAAAAACTGTTTTTT
CDR3 protein: CAWSFREKLFF

V gene: TRBV11-1
D gene: TRBD1
J gene: TRBJ2-1
clone size: few
CDR3 DNA: TGTGCCAGCAGCTTTACAGGGGGCGCTGAGCAGTTCTTC
CDR3 protein: CASSFTGGAEQFF

V gene: TRBV20-1
D gene: TRBD1
J gene: TRBJ2-3
clone size: NA
CDR3 DNA: TGCAGTGGAGAAGGGGGCAGCACAGATACGCAGTATTTT
CDR3 protein: CSGEGGSTDTQYF

V gene: TRBV7-6
D gene: NA
J gene: TRBJ1-5
clone size: few
CDR3 DNA: TGTGCCAGCAGCTTATACCATGGGGATCAGCCCCAGCATTTT
CDR3 protein: CASSLYHGDQPQHF

V gene: TRBV20-1
D gene: NA
J gene: TRBJ2-4
clone size: NA
CDR3 DNA: TGCAGTGCTAGAGATGGGAACAAAAACATTCAGTACTTC
CDR3 protein: CSARDGNKNIQYF

V gene: TRBV2
D gene: NA
J gene: TRBJ2-7
clone size: many
CDR3 DNA: TGTGCCAGCTCCCGGGACTACGAGCAGTACTTC
CDR3 protein: CASSRDYEQYF

V gene: TRBV7-9
D gene: TRBD1
J gene: TRBJ2-2
clone size: few
CDR3 DNA: TGTGCCAGCAGCAAGAATAGTTGGACAGGGGCCGGGGAGCTGTTTTTT
CDR3 protein: CASSKNSWTGAGELFF

V gene: TRBV6-1
D gene: TRBD2
J gene: TRBJ2-7
clone size: NA
CDR3 DNA: TGTGCCAGCAGTGAAGCGGCTAGCGGGGGCTACGAGCAGTACTTC
CDR3 protein: CASSEAASGGYEQYF

V gene: TRBV7-9
D gene: NA
J gene: TRBJ2-7
clone size: many
CDR3 DNA: TGTGCCAGCAGCTGGGGAGTTCTGAGCTACGAGCAGTACTTC
CDR3 protein: CASSWGVLSYEQYF

V gene: TRBV28
D gene: NA
J gene: TRBJ2-7
clone size: many
CDR3 DNA: TGTGCCAGCAGTTTGGGAGACTCGACCTTCTCCTACGAGCAGTACTTC
CDR3 protein: CASSLGDSTFSYEQYF

V gene: TRBV7-8
D gene: TRBD2
J gene: TRBJ2-1
clone size: many
CDR3 DNA: TGTGCCAGCAGCTTACTAGCGGGAGTAAGAAATGAGCAGTTCTTC
CDR3 protein: CASSLLAGVRNEQFF

V gene: TRBV12-3/TRBV12-4
D gene: NA
J gene: TRBJ1-1
clone size: many
CDR3 DNA: TGTGCCAGCAGCCTCTGGAGGCTGGGCTACACTGAAGCTTTCTTT
CDR3 protein: CASSLWRLGYTEAFF

V gene: TRBV2
D gene: TRBD2
J gene: TRBJ2-5
clone size: few
CDR3 DNA: TGTGCCAGCAGTGCTAGCGGGAACCAAGAGACCCAGTACTTC
CDR3 protein: CASSASGNQETQYF

V gene: TRBV24-1
D gene: NA
J gene: TRBJ2-3
clone size: NA
CDR3 DNA: TGTGCCACCAGTGATTTGCAAACAGGGATAGATACGCAGTATTTT
CDR3 protein: CATSDLQTGIDTQYF

V gene: TRBV12-3/TRBV12-4
D gene: NA
J gene: TRBJ2-7
clone size: NA
CDR3 DNA: TGTGCCAGCTCACAAGGGACGGACGGGGGACATTTTACGTTCGAGCAGTACTTC
CDR3 protein: CASSQGTDGGHFTFEQYF

V gene: TRBV7-2
D gene: TRBD1
J gene: TRBJ1-2
clone size: few
CDR3 DNA: TGTGCCAGCAGCTGGACAGGGAACTATGGCTACACCTTC
CDR3 protein: CASSWTGNYGYTF

V gene: TRBV24-1
D gene: TRBD2
J gene: TRBJ2-3
clone size: NA
CDR3 DNA: TGTGCCACCAGTGAGCCCACGGGACTAGCGGACTCTAGCACAGATACGCAGTATTTT
CDR3 protein: CATSEPTGLADSSTDTQYF

V gene: TRBV27
D gene: TRBD2
J gene: TRBJ2-3
clone size: many
CDR3 DNA: TGTGCCAGCAGTTTATCGATCCCCGCGGGAGGGGGGGGGACGCAGTATTTT
CDR3 protein: CASSLSIPAGGGGTQYF

V gene: TRBV6-1
D gene: TRBD2
J gene: TRBJ2-7
clone size: many
CDR3 DNA: TGTGCCAGCTGTATTTCGGGAGGGCCTAACGAGCAGTACTTC
CDR3 protein: CASCISGGPNEQYF

V gene: TRBV2
D gene: NA
J gene: TRBJ2-1
clone size: many
CDR3 DNA: TGTGCCAGCAGTGTTCCCTTATCGCCCTACAATGAGCAGTTCTTC
CDR3 protein: CASSVPLSPYNEQFF

V gene: TRBV7-3
D gene: NA
J gene: TRBJ2-7
clone size: few
CDR3 DNA: TGTGCCAGCAGGCAAACACGTTCAGGCTGGAGGAACTCCTACGAGCAGTACTTC
CDR3 protein: CASRQTRSGWRNSYEQYF

V gene: TRBV20-1
D gene: NA
J gene: TRBJ2-5
clone size: many
CDR3 DNA: TGCAGTGCTAATCGATACATGGAGACCCAGTACTTC
CDR3 protein: CSANRYMETQYF

V gene: TRBV3-1
D gene: NA
J gene: TRBJ2-2
clone size: many
CDR3 DNA: TGTGCCAGCAGCCCATTCACAGGACACGGGGAGCTGTTTTTT
CDR3 protein: CASSPFTGHGELFF

V gene: TRBV15
D gene: TRBD2
J gene: TRBJ2-4
clone size: NA
CDR3 DNA: TGTGCCACCACTGAAAGGACGGGAGGGCGGGGGGACATTCAGTACTTC
CDR3 protein: CATTERTGGRGDIQYF

V gene: TRBV5-8
D gene: TRBD1
J gene: TRBJ2-5
clone size: many
CDR3 DNA: TGTGCCAGCAGCCCGGCCTTGGGACAGGGGGGCGAGGAGACCCAGTACTTC
CDR3 protein: CASSPALGQGGEETQYF

V gene: TRBV12-3/TRBV12-4
D gene: NA
J gene: TRBJ2-5
clone size: NA
CDR3 DNA: TGTGCCAGCAGTTTTTGGGGTCACCAAGAGACCCAGTACTTC
CDR3 protein: CASSFWGHQETQYF

V gene: TRBV20-1
D gene: TRBD2
J gene: TRBJ2-1
clone size: many
CDR3 DNA: TGCAGTGCTCCCGGGACTAGCGGGTACTACAATGAGCAGTTCTTC
CDR3 protein: CSAPGTSGYYNEQFF

V gene: TRBV6-1
D gene: NA
J gene: TRBJ2-5
clone size: NA
CDR3 DNA: TGTGCCAGCAGTGAAGCGCTTCGGGGAGCGAGCCAAGAGACCCAGTACTTC
CDR3 protein: CASSEALRGASQETQYF

V gene: TRBV20-1
D gene: NA
J gene: TRBJ2-5
clone size: many
CDR3 DNA: TGCAGTGCTAGAGGCCCTTCATGGGGGGAGACCCAGTACTTC
CDR3 protein: CSARGPSWGETQYF